The 19 T cell receptor beta chains presented below share a single source sample, sequenced in a study of memory CD4+ T cells and cytomegalovirus serostatus. This table comes from immunoSEQ multiplex PCR, and its TCRdb copy is limited to in-frame clones, with some not included. The sample yields around 45,000 clones, 76% seen once. Single viable CD3+CD4+CD8-CD45RO+ cells were sorted as the memory CD4+ T cells. Specimen: memory CD4+ T cells from blood. The origin of the receptors is an adult in good health and CMV-seronegative.

This chain joins TRBV19 and TRBJ2-2; D unclear. The CDR3 consists of 15 residues. The germline gives CDR1 LNHDA, CDR2 SQIVND (reference sequence). V was pared by 7 bases and J by 6 bases, with 18 bases between. The CDR3 loop is CASTFDQITSGELFF. The CDR3 DNA is TGTGCCAGTACCTTTGATCAAATAACATCCGGGGAGCTGTTTTTT.

The rearrangement joins TRBV28 to TRBJ2-5; 7 bases fit TRBD1. This CDR3 is built from 15 residues. Trimming cost V 6 bases and J 4 bases; bases outside gene matches: 11. Germline-derived CDR1 and CDR2 are MDHEN and SYDVKM. The CDR3 region is CASSLTGIGGETQYF. The CDR3 DNA is TGTGCCAGCAGCCTGACAGGGATTGGGGGAGAGACCCAGTACTTC. Together with reference TRBV28 and TRBJ2-5, the CDR3 gives the full variable domain: DVKVTQSSRYLVKRTGEKVFLECVQDMDHENMFWYRQDPGLGLRLIYFSYDVKMKEKGDIPEGYSVSREKKERFSLILESASTNQTSMYLCASSLTGIGGETQYFGPGTRLLVL.

The chain links TRBV7-3 to TRBJ2-2, with D perhaps TRBD1 (6 bases). With 1 base removed from V and 6 bases from J, the gap between germline ends came to 18 bases. Germline V lookup: CDR1 SGHTA, CDR2 FQGTGA. The length of the CDR3 is 17 residues. DNA of the CDR3: TGTGCCAGCAGCTTAAGTACCGATACAGGGTTCGCCGGGGAGCTGTTTTTT. The encoded protein is CASSLSTDTGFAGELFF.

The V call is TRBV4-1, the J call TRBJ1-4; D perhaps matches TRBD1 (6 bases). The V end was cut by 2 bases, the J end by 3 bases, with 13 bases between. Looked up from germline, CDR1 is MGHRA and CDR2 is YSYEKL. This CDR3 has 16 amino acids. Here the CDR3 reads CASSQSVTGPNEKLFF. CDR3 coding DNA: TGCGCCAGCAGCCAATCAGTGACAGGTCCTAATGAAAAACTGTTTTTT.

The chain joins TRBV30 to TRBJ2-5; D might be TRBD2 (6 bases). Germline V lookup: CDR1 GTSNPN, CDR2 SVGIG (reference sequence). V was trimmed by 5 bases and J by 2 bases, leaving 12 bases between them. CDR3 size: 13 residues. The CDR3 DNA sequence: TGTGCCTGGGCAGGGAGGCGGCAAGAGACCCAGTACTTC. This gives the protein CAWAGRRQETQYF.

This clone was counted a single time. This chain joins TRBV30 and TRBJ2-3; the match to TRBD2 covers 10 bases. Trimming took 2 bases from V and 5 from J; bases not matched to a gene: 7. This CDR3 is built from 15 residues. CDR1 and CDR2 (germline): GTSNPN, SVGIG (reference sequence). CDR3 sequence reads: CAWSLAGGGIDTQYF. In nucleotides, the CDR3 is TGTGCCTGGAGTTTAGCGGGGGGCGGAATAGATACGCAGTATTTT.

The chain carries TRBV27 and TRBJ2-7; the D gene is possibly TRBD2 (6 bases). The ends were cut back, 3 bases at V and 7 bases at J, with 13 bases in the middle. This CDR3 is 13 amino acids long. Germline V gene sequence: CDR1 MNHEY, CDR2 SMNVEV (reference sequence). The CDR3 sequence: CASSFQAGAEQYF. The CDR3 bases are TGTGCCAGCAGTTTCCAAGCGGGTGCGGAGCAGTACTTC.

This chain joins TRBV7-3 and TRBJ1-6; weak D call: TRBD1 (6 bases). The CDR3 runs to 14 residues. The germline V and J ends were trimmed by 4 bases and 7 bases, with 11 bases remaining between them. Germline V gives CDR1 SGHTA, CDR2 FQGTGA. The CDR3 region is CASSWDNENSPLHF. The CDR3 region has the DNA TGTGCCAGCAGCTGGGACAATGAGAATTCACCCCTCCACTTT. Full variable domain (missing parts from reference TRBV7-3 and TRBJ1-6): GAGVSQTPSNKVTEKGKYVELRCDPISGHTALYWYRQSLGQGPEFLIYFQGTGAADDSGLPNDRFFAVRPEGSVSTLKIQRTERGDSAVYLCASSWDNENSPLHFGNGTRLTVT.

The chain is built from TRBV7-6 and TRBJ2-5, with 9 bases lining up with TRBD1. V lost 5 bases, J lost 0 bases, and 4 bases stayed unmatched. Germline V gene data show CDR1 as SGHVS and CDR2 as FNYEAQ. This CDR3 has 15 residues. CDR3 bases: TGTGCCAGCAGCCAATGGACAGGGGACCAAGAGACCCAGTACTTC. This encodes CASSQWTGDQETQYF.

The chain recombines TRBV7-2 with TRBJ2-5, with D hard to call. V was shortened by 5 bases and J by 2 bases, with 3 bases between the two germline ends. The CDR3 runs to 11 residues. Germline lookup yields CDR1 SGHTA and CDR2 FQGNSA. CDR3 residues: CASSMQETQYF. The DNA for the CDR3 is TGTGCCAGCAGCATGCAAGAGACCCAGTACTTC. The whole variable domain, remainder taken from reference TRBV7-2 and TRBJ2-5, is GAGVSQSPSNKVTEKGKDVELRCDPISGHTALYWYRQSLGQGLEFLIYFQGNSAPDKSGLPSDRFSAERTGGSVSTLTIQRTQQEDSAVYLCASSMQETQYFGPGTRLLVL.

CDR3: CASSQQGGTSYEQFF. In DNA form, the CDR3 reads TGTGCCAGCAGCCAACAGGGGGGAACAAGCTATGAGCAGTTCTTC. This rearrangement joins TRBV7-9 to TRBJ2-1; TRBD1 aligns across 8 bases. Germline values: CDR1 SEHNR, CDR2 FQNEAQ (reference sequence). Unmatched junction bases numbered 11, after V lost 5 bases and J lost 8 bases. There are 15 residues in the CDR3.

This clone was observed a few times. This chain joins TRBV9 and TRBJ1-6; D perhaps matches TRBD1 (6 bases). V dropped 0 bases and J dropped 8 bases, with 12 bases sitting between them. This CDR3 region has 15 residues. CDR1 is SGDLS and CDR2 is YYNGEE in the germline V gene. Written as DNA, the CDR3 is TGTGCCAGCAGCGTAGTTGGGGGGCAGGATTCACCCCTCCACTTT. Protein product: CASSVVGGQDSPLHF.

This clone came up once. This chain connects TRBV9 to TRBJ2-1; 8 bases are shared with TRBD1. The J segment lost 6 bases and the V segment lost 3 bases, leaving 11 bases of the junction unmatched. The CDR3 runs to 16 residues. Germline V gives CDR1 SGDLS, CDR2 YYNGEE. CDR3 in amino acids: CASSAGQGLVSNEQFF. The CDR3 bases are TGTGCCAGCAGCGCTGGACAGGGCCTCGTCAGCAATGAGCAGTTCTTC.

The chain couples TRBV27 to TRBJ1-5, with 8 positions matching TRBD1. V shed 6 bases and J 4 bases; nucleotides not matched to a gene: 8. From germline, CDR1 is MNHEY and CDR2 SMNVEV (reference sequence). The CDR3 sequence is 15 residues long. This CDR3 is CASSRTGNLNQPQHF. The DNA for the CDR3 is TGTGCCAGCAGCCGGACAGGGAATCTTAATCAGCCCCAGCATTTT.

The rearrangement links TRBV2 to TRBJ2-7; TRBD1 matches 8 bases. The CDR3 has 12 residues. Germline CDR1 reads SNHLY; CDR2 reads FYNNEI. Trimming took 6 bases from V and 11 from J; bases not matched to a gene: 9. The CDR3 DNA is TGTGCCAGCAGGGCGGGACAGGCCGGGAAGTACTTC. It yields the protein CASRAGQAGKYF.

This chain links TRBV9 with TRBJ2-2, with D hard to call. The CDR3 length is 16 residues. The germline V gene has CDR1 SGDLS and CDR2 YYNGEE. V shed 4 bases and J shed 0 bases, with 13 bases lying between them. This CDR3 is CASSPLDRTNTGELFF. DNA for the CDR3: TGTGCCAGCAGCCCATTGGACCGAACGAACACCGGGGAGCTGTTTTTT.

The chain joins TRBV18 to TRBJ2-1, with D perhaps TRBD1 (6 bases). Between the trimmed V and J ends, which lost 8 bases and 8 bases, there was a span of 13 bases. From germline, CDR1 is KGHSH and CDR2 LQKENI. The CDR3 length is 12 residues. The CDR3 nucleotides are TGTGCCAGCGCTACAGGGTACGATGAGCAGTTCTTC. Its translation: CASATGYDEQFF. The entire variable domain, with the rest obtained from reference TRBV18 and TRBJ2-1, is as follows: NAGVMQNPRHLVRRRGQEARLRCSPMKGHSHVYWYRQLPEEGLKFMVYLQKENIIDESGMPKERFSAEFPKEGPSILRIQQVVRGDSAAYFCASATGYDEQFFGPGTRLTVL.

CDR3 DNA: TGTGCCAGCAGCCAAGCTGGAGTGGAGACCCAGTACTTC. Protein sequence: CASSQAGVETQYF. The genes are TRBV14 and TRBJ2-5; D unclear. Trimming cost V 1 base and J 5 bases, with 8 bases left between them. The V gene's germline CDR1 is SGHDN and CDR2 FVKESK. There are 13 residues in the CDR3.

The V call is TRBV19, the J call TRBJ1-5, with 9 bases fitting TRBD1. V dropped 7 bases and J dropped 5; count of bases not matched to a gene: 3. This CDR3 spans 13 amino acids. Germline V gene sequence: CDR1 LNHDA, CDR2 SQIVND (reference sequence). The CDR3 DNA follows: TGTGCCAGTACCAGGACAGGGGATCAGCCCCAGCATTTT. Translated, it gives CASTRTGDQPQHF.